This T cell receptor (beta chain) comes out of a study of blood T cell repertoires in COVID-19. Across the study: T cells, B-cell-depleted T cells, or PBMCs supplied cDNA or gDNA.

Using immunoSEQ multiplex PCR, the repertoire was profiled, and TCRdb retains in-frame clones only, with some absent. Among a few hundred thousand clones listed, about 86% were seen once. The sample taken for sequencing was peripheral blood. The origin of this receptor is a woman aged 50 to 60 with acute or convalescent COVID-19.

The CDR3 region is CSVQQNGDTQYF. As DNA, the CDR3 is TGCAGCGTCCAACAGAATGGGGATACGCAGTATTTT. The chain employs TRBV29-1 and TRBJ2-3; D is uncertain. CDR1 and CDR2 (germline): SQVTM, ANQGSEA. This CDR3 spans 12 amino acids. The V and J ends lost 6 bases and 6 bases respectively, with 13 bases between them.